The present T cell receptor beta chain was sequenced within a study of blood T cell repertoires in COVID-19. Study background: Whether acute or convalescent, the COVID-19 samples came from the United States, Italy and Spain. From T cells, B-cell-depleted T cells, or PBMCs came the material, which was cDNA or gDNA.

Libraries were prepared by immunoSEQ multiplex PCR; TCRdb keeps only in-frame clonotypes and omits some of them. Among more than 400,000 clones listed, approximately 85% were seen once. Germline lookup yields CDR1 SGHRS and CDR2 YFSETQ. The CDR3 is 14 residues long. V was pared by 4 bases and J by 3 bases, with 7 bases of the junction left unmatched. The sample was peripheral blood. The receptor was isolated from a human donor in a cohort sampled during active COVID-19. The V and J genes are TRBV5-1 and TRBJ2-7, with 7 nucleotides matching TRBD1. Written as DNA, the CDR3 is TGCGCCAGCAGCCGGGACAGAATCGGCTACGAGCAGTACTTC. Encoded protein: CASSRDRIGYEQYF.